The 19 T cell receptor beta chains below were found in one sample sequenced in a study of shared clonotypes between healthy human individuals. The data were produced by immunoSEQ multiplex PCR, yet TCRdb's version contains in-frame clones alone and is incomplete. The repertoire holds 1 million to 1.2 million clones, roughly 80% seen once, with 0.85% to 1% in the top ten. Source material: memory CD4+ T cells from PBMCs. The subset is: CD45RA-negative fraction. The origin of the receptors is a man between 18 and 29 years old in good health. Some clones in this sample may be carry-over from other donors' samples.

The chain links TRBV5-6 to TRBJ1-2; D unresolved. CDR3 length: 11 amino acids. Trimming took off 4 bases at V and 5 bases at J, with 6 bases between the two ends. CDR1 SGHDT and CDR2 YYEEEE come from the germline V gene. CDR3 DNA: TGTGCCAGCAGCCTGAAGTATGGCTACACCTTC. Translation gives CASSLKYGYTF.

This chain connects TRBV6-5 to TRBJ2-1; possibly TRBD2 for D (6 bases). The CDR3 sequence is 14 residues long. V dropped 5 bases and J dropped 4 bases, with 12 bases sitting between them. Germline CDR1 reads MNHEY; CDR2 reads SVGAGI. The chain's CDR3 is CASSPGLTYNEQFF. CDR3 in DNA: TGTGCCAGCAGTCCGGGACTCACATACAATGAGCAGTTCTTC.

This rearrangement joins TRBV4-2 to TRBJ1-2, with a weak D call TRBD1 (6 bases). Looked up from germline, CDR1 is LGHNA and CDR2 is YNFKEQ. The CDR3 has 13 amino acids. The germline V and J ends were trimmed by 7 bases and 5 bases, with 14 bases remaining between them. CDR3: CASTKGGAYGYTF. The DNA of the CDR3 is TGTGCCAGCACAAAAGGGGGGGCGTATGGCTACACCTTC.

This chain links TRBV6-5 with TRBJ2-3, with 8 bases matching TRBD2. CDR1 and CDR2 from the germline V gene are MNHEY and SVGAGI. V shed 7 bases, J shed 4 bases, and the junction held 7 bases outside the gene matches. The CDR3 has 14 amino acids. The CDR3 is CASTRAGEADTQYF. CDR3 sequence (DNA): TGTGCCAGCACAAGAGCGGGAGAGGCAGATACGCAGTATTTT.

The gene calls are TRBV30 and TRBJ2-7, with D possibly matching TRBD2 (5 bases). The CDR3 is 13 amino acids. V dropped 0 bases and J dropped 2 bases, with 8 bases sitting between them. Per the germline V gene, CDR1 is GTSNPN and CDR2 is SVGIG (reference sequence). CDR3 in DNA: TGTGCCTGGAGTGTACTGAGGGCCTACGAGCAGTACTTC. It translates to CAWSVLRAYEQYF.

The chain couples TRBV28 to TRBJ2-1; 10 nucleotides align to TRBD2. V shed 5 bases, J shed 4 bases, and the junction held 8 bases outside the gene matches. The CDR3 is 16 residues long. CDR1 and CDR2 from the germline V gene are MDHEN and SYDVKM. The CDR3 DNA is TGTGCCAGCAGTCTAGCGGGAGTTCCCCCATACAATGAGCAGTTCTTC. Translation: CASSLAGVPPYNEQFF.

The gene calls are TRBV5-6 and TRBJ2-7; either TRBD1 or TRBD2 may fit D (5 bases each). Germline CDR1 reads SGHDT; CDR2 reads YYEEEE. Trimming took off 2 bases at V and 4 bases at J, with 13 bases between the two ends. The length of the CDR3 is 14 residues. The DNA of the CDR3 is TGTGCCAGCAGCTTCCGGGACGGGGAATACGAGCAGTACTTC. Protein: CASSFRDGEYEQYF.

The V call is TRBV6-1, the J call TRBJ2-3, with TRBD2 matching over 8 bases. This CDR3 contains 19 residues. Germline CDR1 and CDR2: MNHNS and SASEGT. The trim removed 2 bases at V and 0 bases at J, leaving 13 bases unmatched. The CDR3 region is CASSEKRNSGATSTDTQYF. The CDR3 DNA follows: TGTGCCAGCAGTGAAAAGCGAAATAGCGGGGCGACTAGCACAGATACGCAGTATTTT.

CDR3 in DNA: TGTGCCAGCACCCACCGTGGGCAGGACACCGGGGAGCTGTTTTTT. Encoded protein: CASTHRGQDTGELFF. The chain has TRBV9 and TRBJ2-2; D not certain. V dropped 6 bases and J dropped 3 bases, with 15 bases sitting between them. CDR3 size: 15 residues. Germline values: CDR1 SGDLS, CDR2 YYNGEE. Full variable domain (remainder filled in from reference TRBV9 and TRBJ2-2): DSGVTQTPKHLITATGQRVTLRCSPRSGDLSVYWYQQSLDQGLQFLIQYYNGEERAKGNILERFSAQQFPDLHSELNLSSLELGDSALYFCASTHRGQDTGELFFGEGSRLTVL.

The chain recombines TRBV6-4 with TRBJ2-7; D call uncertain. The CDR3 runs to 16 residues. Between the trimmed V and J ends, which lost 3 bases and 3 bases, there was a span of 18 bases. Germline V CDR1 and CDR2: MRHNA, SNTAGT. The CDR3 sequence: CASSDLGWDPHYEQYF. As DNA, the CDR3 is TGTGCCAGCAGTGATTTAGGTTGGGATCCACACTACGAGCAGTACTTC.

The chain couples TRBV7-3 to TRBJ2-3; the D is unclear. Trimming pared 1 base from V and 5 bases from J, leaving 7 bases between. Germline lookup yields CDR1 SGHTA and CDR2 FQGTGA. This CDR3 has 13 residues. The CDR3, as DNA: TGTGCCAGCAGCTTAATAGATGGAGATACGCAGTATTTT. Translating it yields CASSLIDGDTQYF. The full variable domain, completed using reference TRBV7-3 and TRBJ2-3, is GAGVSQTPSNKVTEKGKYVELRCDPISGHTALYWYRQSLGQGPEFLIYFQGTGAADDSGLPNDRFFAVRPEGSVSTLKIQRTERGDSAVYLCASSLIDGDTQYFGPGTRLTVL.

J is TRBJ2-4 and V is TRBV27, with 10 nucleotides matching TRBD2. Germline CDR1 MNHEY, CDR2 SMNVEV (reference sequence). V dropped 8 bases and J dropped 8; count of bases not matched to a gene: 9. The CDR3 is 14 amino acids. The chain's CDR3 is CASGVRLAGDIQYF. The CDR3 coding sequence is TGTGCCAGCGGAGTTCGGCTAGCGGGAGACATTCAGTACTTC.

In its sample, this clone was seen a few times. V and J are TRBV11-2 and TRBJ1-1; tentative D call: TRBD1 (6 bases). CDR1 and CDR2 (germline): SGHAT, FQNNGV. Trimming left V 1 base short and J 7 bases short, with 7 bases between. There are 12 residues in the CDR3. The CDR3 protein is CASSLGDIEAFF. The CDR3 nucleotides read TGTGCCAGCAGCTTAGGGGACATTGAAGCTTTCTTT.

V and J are TRBV6-6 and TRBJ2-1, with 7 nucleotides matching TRBD2. CDR3 length equals 15 residues. With 6 bases clipped from V and 6 bases from J, the junction kept 11 bases outside the gene matches. Germline V gene data show CDR1 as MNHNY and CDR2 as SVGAGI (reference sequence). The CDR3 DNA reads TGTGCCAGCAGATCTCTTGGACTAGTAAGCAATGAGCAGTTCTTC. Its protein product is CASRSLGLVSNEQFF.

The chain links TRBV28 to TRBJ2-6; either TRBD1 or TRBD2 may supply D (6 bases each). The CDR3 runs 15 residues. V lost 6 bases and J lost 0, with 9 bases in between. Germline values: CDR1 MDHEN, CDR2 SYDVKM. For the CDR3, the DNA is TGTGCCAGCAGCGGAGGGGGCTCTGGGGCCAACGTCCTGACTTTC. This encodes CASSGGGSGANVLTF.

This sequence joins TRBV28 and TRBJ1-2; 8 nucleotides align to TRBD1. The CDR3 totals 17 residues. V was clipped by 5 bases and J by 4 bases; unmatched bases: 15. CDR1 MDHEN and CDR2 SYDVKM come from the germline V gene. CDR3 sequence (DNA): TGTGCCAGCAGTATTTCCGCGGCAGGGGGCGAACTCTATGGCTACACCTTC. The encoded protein is CASSISAAGGELYGYTF.

V is TRBV10-3 and J is TRBJ2-7, with TRBD1 matching over 7 bases. Per the germline V gene, CDR1 is ENHRY and CDR2 is SYGVKD. The CDR3 is 15 amino acids. J was trimmed by 6 bases and V by 6 bases; bases with no gene match: 14. CDR3 in DNA: TGTGCCATCAGGAACCGGGACAGCCCCCAGGGCGAGCAGTACTTC. Translating it yields CAIRNRDSPQGEQYF.

This clone was recorded only once. CDR3 region: CASSFTGPTSNYGYTF. CDR3 nucleotides: TGCGCCAGCAGCTTTACAGGACCAACTTCTAACTATGGCTACACCTTC. The chain has TRBV5-1 and TRBJ1-2; possibly TRBD1 for D (5 bases). Germline V lookup: CDR1 SGHRS, CDR2 YFSETQ. Trimming took off 2 bases at V and 0 bases at J, with 14 bases between the two ends. This CDR3 is built from 16 residues. Full variable domain (remainder filled in from reference TRBV5-1 and TRBJ1-2): KAGVTQTPRYLIKTRGQQVTLSCSPISGHRSVSWYQQTPGQGLQFLFEYFSETQRNKGNFPGRFSGRQFSNSRSEMNVSTLELGDSALYLCASSFTGPTSNYGYTFGSGTRLTVV.

In this sample, this clone turned up once. The chain combines TRBV23-1 with TRBJ2-7; weak D call: TRBD1 (5 bases). TRBV23-1 falls under the ORF class, with uncertain function. This CDR3 is built from 18 residues. Between the trimmed V and J ends, which lost 0 bases and 2 bases, there was a span of 20 bases. CDR3: CASSQSPVRQKKPYEQYF. The CDR3, as DNA: TGCGCCAGCAGTCAATCTCCCGTTAGACAGAAAAAACCCTACGAGCAGTACTTC.